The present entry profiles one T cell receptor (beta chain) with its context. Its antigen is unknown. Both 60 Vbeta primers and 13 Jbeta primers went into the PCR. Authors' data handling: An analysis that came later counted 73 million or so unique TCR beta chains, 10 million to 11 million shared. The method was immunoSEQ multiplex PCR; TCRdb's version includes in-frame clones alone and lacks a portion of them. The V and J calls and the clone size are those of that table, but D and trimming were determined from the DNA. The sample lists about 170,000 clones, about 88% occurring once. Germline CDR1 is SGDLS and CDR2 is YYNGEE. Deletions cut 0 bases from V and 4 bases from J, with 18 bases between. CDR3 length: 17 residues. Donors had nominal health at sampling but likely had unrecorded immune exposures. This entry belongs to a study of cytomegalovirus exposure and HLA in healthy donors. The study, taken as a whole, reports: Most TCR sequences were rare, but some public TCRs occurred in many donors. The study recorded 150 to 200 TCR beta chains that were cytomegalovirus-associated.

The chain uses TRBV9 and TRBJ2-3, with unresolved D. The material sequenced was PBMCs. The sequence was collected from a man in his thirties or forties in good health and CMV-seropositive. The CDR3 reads CASSVASQVLLPDTQYF. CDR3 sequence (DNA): TGTGCCAGCAGCGTAGCTTCGCAGGTCCTCTTGCCAGATACGCAGTATTTT.